The 2 T cell receptor beta chains below all came from one sample that was sequenced in a study of T cell responses to AZD1222 COVID-19 vaccine. Sequenced by immunoSEQ multiplex PCR; TCRdb stores in-frame clones only, minus some. The sample consists of about 150,000 clones, 92% of them appearing once. The sample here was peripheral blood, taken 28 days after the second AZD1222 dose. These receptors were obtained from an adult who received the AZD1222 COVID-19 vaccine.

V is TRBV6-4 and J is TRBJ1-5, with 8 bases that match TRBD1. V dropped 6 bases and J dropped 4; count of bases not matched to a gene: 8. The CDR3 contains 15 residues. Germline V gene lookup returns CDR1 MRHNA and CDR2 SNTAGT. The CDR3, as DNA: TGTGCCAGCAGCCCGACGGGACAGGAAAATCAGCCCCAGCATTTT. Translating it yields CASSPTGQENQPQHF.

The genes are TRBV6-5 and TRBJ1-1; 8 bases are a match to TRBD1. Germline CDR1 and CDR2: MNHEY and SVGAGI. This CDR3 has 14 residues. With 6 bases clipped from V and 1 base from J, the junction kept 4 bases outside the gene matches. The CDR3: CASRLTGANTEAFF. In DNA, the CDR3 is TGTGCCAGCAGGCTGACAGGGGCGAACACTGAAGCTTTCTTT.